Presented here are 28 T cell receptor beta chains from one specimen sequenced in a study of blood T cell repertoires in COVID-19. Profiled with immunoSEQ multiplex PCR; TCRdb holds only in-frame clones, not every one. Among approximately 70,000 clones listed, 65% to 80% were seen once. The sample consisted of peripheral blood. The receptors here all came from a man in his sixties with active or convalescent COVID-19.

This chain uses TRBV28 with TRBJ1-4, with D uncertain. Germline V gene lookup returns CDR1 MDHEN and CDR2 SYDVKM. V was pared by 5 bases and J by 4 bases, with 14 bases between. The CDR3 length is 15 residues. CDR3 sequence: CASSRLRKDNEKLFF. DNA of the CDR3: TGTGCCAGCAGTCGTCTCAGGAAAGATAATGAAAAACTGTTTTTT.

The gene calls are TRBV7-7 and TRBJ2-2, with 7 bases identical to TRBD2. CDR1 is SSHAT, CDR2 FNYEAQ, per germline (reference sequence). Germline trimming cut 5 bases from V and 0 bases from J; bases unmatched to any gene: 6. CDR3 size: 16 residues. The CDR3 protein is CASSPRTRANTGELFF. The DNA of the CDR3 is TGTGCCAGCAGCCCCCGGACTAGAGCGAACACCGGGGAGCTGTTTTTT.

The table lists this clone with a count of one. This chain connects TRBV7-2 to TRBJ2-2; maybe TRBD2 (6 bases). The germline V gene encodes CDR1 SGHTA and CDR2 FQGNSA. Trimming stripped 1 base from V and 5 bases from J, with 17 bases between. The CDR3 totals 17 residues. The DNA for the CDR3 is TGTGCCAGCAGCTTAGGTCCCGTGGGAGGAAAGACCGGGGAGCTGTTTTTT. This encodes CASSLGPVGGKTGELFF. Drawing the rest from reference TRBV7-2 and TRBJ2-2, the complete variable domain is GAGVSQSPSNKVTEKGKDVELRCDPISGHTALYWYRQSLGQGLEFLIYFQGNSAPDKSGLPSDRFSAERTGGSVSTLTIQRTQQEDSAVYLCASSLGPVGGKTGELFFGEGSRLTVL.

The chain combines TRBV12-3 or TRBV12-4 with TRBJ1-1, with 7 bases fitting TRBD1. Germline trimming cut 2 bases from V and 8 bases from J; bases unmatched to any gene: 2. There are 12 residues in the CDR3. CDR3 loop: CASSLTGEEAFF. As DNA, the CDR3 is TGTGCCAGCAGTTTAACAGGGGAGGAAGCTTTCTTT.

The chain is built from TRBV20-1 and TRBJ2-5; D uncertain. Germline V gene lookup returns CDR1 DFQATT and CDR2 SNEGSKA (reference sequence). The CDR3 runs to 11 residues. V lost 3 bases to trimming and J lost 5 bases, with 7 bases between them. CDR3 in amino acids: CSARTRETQYF. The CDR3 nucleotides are TGCAGTGCTAGGACCAGGGAGACCCAGTACTTC.

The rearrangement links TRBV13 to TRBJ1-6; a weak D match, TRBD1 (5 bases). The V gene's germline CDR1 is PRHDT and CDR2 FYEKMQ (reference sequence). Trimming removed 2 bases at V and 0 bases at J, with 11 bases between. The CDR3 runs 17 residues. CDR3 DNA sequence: TGTGCCAGCAGCTTAAGGCGGGGGAGCTCCTATAATTCACCCCTCCACTTT. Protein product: CASSLRRGSSYNSPLHF.

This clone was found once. DNA of the CDR3: TGTGCCAGCAGCGTAGGTAGCGGGGTTTTCCAGTACTTC. This sequence encodes CASSVGSGVFQYF. The chain has TRBV9 and TRBJ2-7; the match to TRBD2 covers 8 bases. J lost 10 bases, V lost 0 bases, and 6 bases had no gene match. CDR3 length: 13 residues. Germline V gene data show CDR1 as SGDLS and CDR2 as YYNGEE.

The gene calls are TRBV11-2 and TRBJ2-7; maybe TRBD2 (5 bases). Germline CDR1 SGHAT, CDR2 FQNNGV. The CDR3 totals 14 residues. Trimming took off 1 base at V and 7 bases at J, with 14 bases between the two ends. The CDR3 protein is CASSLGGLPGEQYF. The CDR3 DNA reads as TGTGCCAGCAGCTTAGGCGGCTTGCCGGGGGAGCAGTACTTC. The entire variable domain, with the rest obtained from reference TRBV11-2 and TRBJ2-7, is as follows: EAGVAQSPRYKIIEKRQSVAFWCNPISGHATLYWYQQILGQGPKLLIQFQNNGVVDDSQLPKDRFSAERLKGVDSTLKIQPAKLEDSAVYLCASSLGGLPGEQYFGPGTRLTVT.

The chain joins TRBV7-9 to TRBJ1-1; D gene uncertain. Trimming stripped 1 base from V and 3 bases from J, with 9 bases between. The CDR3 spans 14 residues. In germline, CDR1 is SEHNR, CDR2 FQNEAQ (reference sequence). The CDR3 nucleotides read TGTGCCAGCAGCTTAGGTCGGGGAGACACTGAAGCTTTCTTT. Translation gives CASSLGRGDTEAFF.

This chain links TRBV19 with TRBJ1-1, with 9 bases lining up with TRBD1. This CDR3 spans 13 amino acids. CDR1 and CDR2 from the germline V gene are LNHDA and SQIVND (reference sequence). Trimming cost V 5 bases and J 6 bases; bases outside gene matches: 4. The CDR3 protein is CASSQDRGAEAFF. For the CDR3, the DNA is TGTGCCAGTAGTCAGGACAGGGGCGCTGAAGCTTTCTTT.

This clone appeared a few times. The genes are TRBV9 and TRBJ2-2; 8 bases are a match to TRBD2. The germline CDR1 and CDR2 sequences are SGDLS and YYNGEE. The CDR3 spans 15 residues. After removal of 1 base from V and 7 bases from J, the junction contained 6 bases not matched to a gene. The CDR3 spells CASSVTAGASGELFF. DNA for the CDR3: TGTGCCAGCAGCGTAACAGCGGGGGCCAGCGGGGAGCTGTTTTTT.

The CDR3 spells CASSYKAYNEQFF. DNA for the CDR3: TGTGCCAGCAGTTACAAAGCTTACAATGAGCAGTTCTTC. V gene TRBV6-5 combines with J gene TRBJ2-1, with D hard to call. This CDR3 contains 13 residues. Looked up from germline, CDR1 is MNHEY and CDR2 is SVGAGI. V was trimmed by 2 bases and J by 4 bases, leaving 6 bases between them.

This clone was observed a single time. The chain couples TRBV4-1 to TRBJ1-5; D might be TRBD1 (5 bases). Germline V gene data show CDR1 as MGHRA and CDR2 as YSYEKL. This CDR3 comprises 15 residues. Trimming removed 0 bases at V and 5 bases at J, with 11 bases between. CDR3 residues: CASSQDEKGHQPQHF. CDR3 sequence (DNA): TGCGCCAGCAGCCAAGATGAGAAGGGGCATCAGCCCCAGCATTTT.

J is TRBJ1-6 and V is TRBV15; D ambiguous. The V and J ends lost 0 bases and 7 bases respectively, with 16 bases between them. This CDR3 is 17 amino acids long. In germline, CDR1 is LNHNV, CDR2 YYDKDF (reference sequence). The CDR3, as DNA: TGTGCCACCAGCAGAGAATTCCCCGTAACTAAAAATTCACCCCTCCACTTT. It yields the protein CATSREFPVTKNSPLHF.

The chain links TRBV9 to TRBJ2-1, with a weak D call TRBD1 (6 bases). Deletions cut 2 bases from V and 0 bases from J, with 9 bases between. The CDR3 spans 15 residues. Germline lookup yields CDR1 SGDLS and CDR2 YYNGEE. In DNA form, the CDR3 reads TGTGCCAGCAGCGTCGGACAGAGCTCCTACAATGAGCAGTTCTTC. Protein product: CASSVGQSSYNEQFF.

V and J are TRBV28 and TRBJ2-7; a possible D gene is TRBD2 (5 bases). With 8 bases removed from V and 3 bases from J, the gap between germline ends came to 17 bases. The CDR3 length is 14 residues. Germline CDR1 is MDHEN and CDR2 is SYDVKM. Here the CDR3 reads CASEGDYFNYEQYF. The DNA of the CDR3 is TGTGCCAGCGAGGGCGACTATTTCAACTACGAGCAGTACTTC. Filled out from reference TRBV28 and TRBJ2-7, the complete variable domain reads DVKVTQSSRYLVKRTGEKVFLECVQDMDHENMFWYRQDPGLGLRLIYFSYDVKMKEKGDIPEGYSVSREKKERFSLILESASTNQTSMYLCASEGDYFNYEQYFGPGTRLTVT.

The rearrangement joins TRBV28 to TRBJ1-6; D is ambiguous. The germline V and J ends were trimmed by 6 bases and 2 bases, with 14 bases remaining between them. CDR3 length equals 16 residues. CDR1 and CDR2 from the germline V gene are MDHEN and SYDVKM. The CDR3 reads CASSADWGAYNSPLHF. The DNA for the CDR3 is TGTGCCAGCAGCGCGGACTGGGGTGCCTATAATTCACCCCTCCACTTT.

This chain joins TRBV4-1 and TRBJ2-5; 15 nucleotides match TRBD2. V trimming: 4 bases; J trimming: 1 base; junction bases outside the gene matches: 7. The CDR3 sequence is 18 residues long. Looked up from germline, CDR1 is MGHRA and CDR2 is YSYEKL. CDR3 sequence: CASSLRTSGGEFQETQYF. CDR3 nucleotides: TGCGCCAGCAGCCTCCGGACTAGCGGGGGGGAATTCCAAGAGACCCAGTACTTC.

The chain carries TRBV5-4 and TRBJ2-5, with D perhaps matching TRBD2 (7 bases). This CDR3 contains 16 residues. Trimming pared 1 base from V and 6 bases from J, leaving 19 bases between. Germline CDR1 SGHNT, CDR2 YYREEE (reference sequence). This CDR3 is CASSLTGGHLLQTQYF. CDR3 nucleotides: TGTGCCAGCAGCTTGACCGGGGGGCATCTTTTACAGACCCAGTACTTC.

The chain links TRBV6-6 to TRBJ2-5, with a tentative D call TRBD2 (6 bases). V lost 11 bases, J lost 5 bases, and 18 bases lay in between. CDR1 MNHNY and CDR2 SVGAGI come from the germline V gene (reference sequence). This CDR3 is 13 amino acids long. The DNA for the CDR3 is TGTGCCGTCGGGGGAGGCCCGGGGGAGACCCAGTACTTC. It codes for CAVGGGPGETQYF.

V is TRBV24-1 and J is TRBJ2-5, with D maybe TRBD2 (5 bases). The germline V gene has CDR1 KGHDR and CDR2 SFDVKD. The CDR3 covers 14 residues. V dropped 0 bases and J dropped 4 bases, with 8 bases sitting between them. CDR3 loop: CATSDLYAGETQYF. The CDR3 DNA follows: TGTGCCACCAGTGATTTGTATGCGGGAGAGACCCAGTACTTC.

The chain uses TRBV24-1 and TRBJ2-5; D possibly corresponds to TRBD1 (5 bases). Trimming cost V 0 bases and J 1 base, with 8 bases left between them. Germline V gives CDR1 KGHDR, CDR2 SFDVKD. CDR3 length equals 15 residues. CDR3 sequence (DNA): TGTGCCACCAGTGATTTGGACAGCTCCCAAGAGACCCAGTACTTC. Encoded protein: CATSDLDSSQETQYF.

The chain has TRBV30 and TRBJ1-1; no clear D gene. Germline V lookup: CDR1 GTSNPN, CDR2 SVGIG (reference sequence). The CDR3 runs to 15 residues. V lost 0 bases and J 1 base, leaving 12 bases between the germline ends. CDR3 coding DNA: TGTGCCTGGAGTGTACGTAGGAGTCGGAACACTGAAGCTTTCTTT. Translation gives CAWSVRRSRNTEAFF.

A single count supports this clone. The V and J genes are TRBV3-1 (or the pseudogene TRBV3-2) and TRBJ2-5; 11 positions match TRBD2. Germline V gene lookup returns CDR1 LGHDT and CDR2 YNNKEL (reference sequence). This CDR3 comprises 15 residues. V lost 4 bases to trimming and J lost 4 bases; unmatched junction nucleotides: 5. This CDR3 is CASSLPSGGPETQYF. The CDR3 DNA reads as TGTGCCAGCAGCCTACCTAGCGGGGGGCCAGAGACCCAGTACTTC.

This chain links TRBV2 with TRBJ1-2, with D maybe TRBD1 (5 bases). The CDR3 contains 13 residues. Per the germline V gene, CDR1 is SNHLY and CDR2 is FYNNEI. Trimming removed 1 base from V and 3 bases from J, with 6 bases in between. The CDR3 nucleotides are TGTGCCAGCAGTGAAGGGGGGGACTATGGCTACACCTTC. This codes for CASSEGGDYGYTF.

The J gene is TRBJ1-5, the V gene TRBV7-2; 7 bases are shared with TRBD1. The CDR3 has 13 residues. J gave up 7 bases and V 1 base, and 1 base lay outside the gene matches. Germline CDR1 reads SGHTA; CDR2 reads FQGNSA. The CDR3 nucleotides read TGTGCCAGCAGCTTAGGACAGGGACAGCCCCAGCATTTT. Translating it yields CASSLGQGQPQHF.

The chain's CDR3 is CASSIQGASTDTQYF. The CDR3, as DNA: TGTGCCAGTAGTATCCAGGGGGCTAGCACAGATACGCAGTATTTT. The V gene is TRBV19, the J gene TRBJ2-3, with TRBD1 matching 8 bases. Looked up from germline, CDR1 is LNHDA and CDR2 is SQIVND (reference sequence). Unmatched junction bases numbered 2, after V lost 3 bases and J lost 0 bases. CDR3 size: 15 residues.

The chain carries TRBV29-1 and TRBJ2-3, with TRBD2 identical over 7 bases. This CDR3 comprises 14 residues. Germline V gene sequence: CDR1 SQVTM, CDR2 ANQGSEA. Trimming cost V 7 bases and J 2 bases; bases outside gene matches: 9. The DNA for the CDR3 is TGCAGCGACCTCACAGCGGGGAACACAGATACGCAGTATTTT. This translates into CSDLTAGNTDTQYF.